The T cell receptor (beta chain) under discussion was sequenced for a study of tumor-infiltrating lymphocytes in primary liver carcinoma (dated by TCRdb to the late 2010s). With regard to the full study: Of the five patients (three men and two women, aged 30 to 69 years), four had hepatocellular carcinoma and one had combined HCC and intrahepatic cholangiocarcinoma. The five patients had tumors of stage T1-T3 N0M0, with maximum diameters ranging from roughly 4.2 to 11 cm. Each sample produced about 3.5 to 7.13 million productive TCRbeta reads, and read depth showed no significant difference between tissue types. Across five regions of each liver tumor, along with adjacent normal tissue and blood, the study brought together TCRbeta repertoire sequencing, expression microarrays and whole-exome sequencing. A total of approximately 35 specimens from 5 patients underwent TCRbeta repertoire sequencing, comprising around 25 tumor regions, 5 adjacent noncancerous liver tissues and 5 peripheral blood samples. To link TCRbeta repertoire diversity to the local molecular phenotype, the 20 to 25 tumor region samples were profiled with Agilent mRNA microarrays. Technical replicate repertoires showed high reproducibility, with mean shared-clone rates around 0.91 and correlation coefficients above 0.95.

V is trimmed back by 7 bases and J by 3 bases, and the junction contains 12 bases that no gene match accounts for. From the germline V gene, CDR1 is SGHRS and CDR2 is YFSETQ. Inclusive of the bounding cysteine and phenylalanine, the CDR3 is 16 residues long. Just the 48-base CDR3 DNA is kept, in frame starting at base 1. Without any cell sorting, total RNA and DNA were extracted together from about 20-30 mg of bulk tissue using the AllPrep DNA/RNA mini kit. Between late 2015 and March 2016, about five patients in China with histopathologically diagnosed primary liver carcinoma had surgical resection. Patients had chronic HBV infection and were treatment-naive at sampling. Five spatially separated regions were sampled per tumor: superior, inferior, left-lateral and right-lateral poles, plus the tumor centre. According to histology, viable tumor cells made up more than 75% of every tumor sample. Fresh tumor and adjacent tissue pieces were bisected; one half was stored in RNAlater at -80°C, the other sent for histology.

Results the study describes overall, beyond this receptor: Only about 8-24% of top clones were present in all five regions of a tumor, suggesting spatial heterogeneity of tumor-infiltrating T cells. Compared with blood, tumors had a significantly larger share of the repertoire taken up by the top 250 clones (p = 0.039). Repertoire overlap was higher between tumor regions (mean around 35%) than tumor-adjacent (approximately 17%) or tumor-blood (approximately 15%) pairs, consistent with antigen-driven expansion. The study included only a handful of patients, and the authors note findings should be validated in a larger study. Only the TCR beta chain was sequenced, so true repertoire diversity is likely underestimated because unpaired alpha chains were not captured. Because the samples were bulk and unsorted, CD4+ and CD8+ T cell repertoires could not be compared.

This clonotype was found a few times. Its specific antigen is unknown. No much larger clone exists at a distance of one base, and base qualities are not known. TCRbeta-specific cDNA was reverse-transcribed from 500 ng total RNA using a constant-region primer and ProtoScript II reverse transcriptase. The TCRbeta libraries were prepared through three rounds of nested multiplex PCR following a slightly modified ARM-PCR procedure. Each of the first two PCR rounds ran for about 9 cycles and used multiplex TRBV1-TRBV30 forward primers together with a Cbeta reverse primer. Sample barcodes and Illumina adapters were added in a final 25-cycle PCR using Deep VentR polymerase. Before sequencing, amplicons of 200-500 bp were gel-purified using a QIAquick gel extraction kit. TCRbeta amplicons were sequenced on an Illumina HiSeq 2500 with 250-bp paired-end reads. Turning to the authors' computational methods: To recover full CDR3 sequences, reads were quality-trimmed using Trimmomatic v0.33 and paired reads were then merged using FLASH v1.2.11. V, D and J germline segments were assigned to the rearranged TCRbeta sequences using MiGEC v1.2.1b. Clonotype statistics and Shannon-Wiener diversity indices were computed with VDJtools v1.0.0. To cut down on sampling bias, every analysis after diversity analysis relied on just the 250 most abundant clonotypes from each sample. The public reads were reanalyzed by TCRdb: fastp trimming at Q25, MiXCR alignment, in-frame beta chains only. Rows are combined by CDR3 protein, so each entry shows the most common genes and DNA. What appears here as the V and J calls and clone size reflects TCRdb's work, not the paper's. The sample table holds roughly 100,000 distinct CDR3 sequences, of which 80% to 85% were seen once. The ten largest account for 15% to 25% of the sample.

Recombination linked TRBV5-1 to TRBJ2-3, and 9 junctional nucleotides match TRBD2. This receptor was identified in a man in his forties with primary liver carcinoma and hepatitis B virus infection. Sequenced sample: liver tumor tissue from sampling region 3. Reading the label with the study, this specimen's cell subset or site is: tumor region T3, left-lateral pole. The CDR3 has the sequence CASGSIAGVLTDTQYF. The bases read TGCGCCAGCGGCTCCATAGCGGGAGTATTGACAGATACGCAGTATTTT.